This T cell receptor (beta chain) was captured in a study of tissue T cells after allogeneic stem cell transplantation. Trimming at V came to 4 bases and at J to 0 bases, leaving 4 bases not matched to a gene. Germline assignment: CDR1 GKSSPN and CDR2 SITVG. CDR3 length equals 14 residues. This clone was observed a few times. Its antigen is unidentified. The genes and germline here are from mouse. Sequencing ends 1 residue short of the CDR3 end; the germline J gene provides the rest. TCRbeta CDR3 was sequenced at survey depth with template counts. The assay was immunoSEQ multiplex PCR, and TCRdb's table has in-frame clones only and misses some. Of approximately 17,000 clones in the sample, about 70% were seen once. Overall study results and limits: Anatomically similar tissues had similar TCR repertoires within each patient.

Sequencing was done on a sample of spleen. The sequence was obtained from a female BALB/c mouse in good health. Mouse MHC haplotype: H2-d. The chain has TRBV31 and TRBJ1-1; TRBD1 matches 8 bases. The DNA read from the CDR3 is TGTGCCTGGACCCCACAGGGGGCAAACACAGAAGTCTTC. This codes for CAWTPQGANTEVF. The entire CDR3 is CAWTPQGANTEVFF.